Listed here are 27 T cell receptor beta chains from one sample, sequenced in a study of blood T cell repertoires in COVID-19. Repertoires were generated with immunoSEQ multiplex PCR, while TCRdb's copy carries only in-frame clones and drops some. Among around 150,000 clones, about 77% were seen once, and the ten largest hold 3.5% to 4.5%. The source material was peripheral blood. The receptors were sampled from a man aged 55 to 70 with acute or convalescent COVID-19.

V and J are TRBV2 and TRBJ2-7, with D possibly being TRBD1 (5 bases). Trimming took 7 bases from V and 2 from J, leaving 6 bases between them. Germline V gene lookup returns CDR1 SNHLY and CDR2 FYNNEI. This CDR3 spans 11 amino acids. CDR3 nucleotides: TGTGCCAGCACAGGGACCTACGAGCAGTACTTC. It is translated as CASTGTYEQYF.

The chain carries TRBV29-1 and TRBJ2-1; maybe TRBD1 (5 bases). This CDR3 spans 13 amino acids. V was shortened by 2 bases and J by 6 bases, with 11 bases between the two germline ends. The germline gives CDR1 SQVTM, CDR2 ANQGSEA. This CDR3 is CSVERGNPNEQFF. CDR3 bases: TGCAGCGTTGAAAGGGGTAATCCCAATGAGCAGTTCTTC.

This clone was found a few times. CDR3 sequence (DNA): TGTGCCAGCAGCCCTCAACAGGGGGCGAACACTGAAGCTTTCTTT. This gives the protein CASSPQQGANTEAFF. The chain is built from TRBV5-4 and TRBJ1-1, with TRBD1 matching over 9 bases. CDR3 length equals 15 residues. Germline assignment: CDR1 SGHNT and CDR2 YYREEE (reference sequence). V dropped 4 bases and J dropped 1; count of bases not matched to a gene: 5.

The chain couples TRBV27 to TRBJ2-7, with no clear D. The CDR3 totals 13 residues. Germline lookup yields CDR1 MNHEY and CDR2 SMNVEV (reference sequence). Trimming removed 2 bases from V and 6 bases from J, with 11 bases in between. This CDR3 reads CASSLGYLGEQYF. In nucleotides, the CDR3 is TGTGCCAGCAGTTTAGGATACCTAGGCGAGCAGTACTTC.

The chain recombines TRBV14 with TRBJ2-2; D gene ambiguous. Trimming pared 0 bases from V and 7 bases from J, leaving 6 bases between. The germline gives CDR1 SGHDN, CDR2 FVKESK. The CDR3 spans 13 residues. CDR3: CASSQDFFGELFF. For the CDR3, the DNA is TGTGCCAGCAGCCAAGATTTCTTCGGGGAGCTGTTTTTT.

The V call is TRBV19, the J call TRBJ2-1; TRBD2 agrees at 7 bases. J was trimmed by 3 bases and V by 5 bases; bases with no gene match: 7. The CDR3 has 15 amino acids. Germline CDR1 reads LNHDA; CDR2 reads SQIVND (reference sequence). CDR3 region: CASSETSTVYNEQFF. DNA of the CDR3: TGTGCCAGTAGTGAGACTAGCACCGTCTACAATGAGCAGTTCTTC.

This clone was observed a few times. This chain joins TRBV6-4 and TRBJ2-7; 9 positions match TRBD1. Germline CDR1 is MRHNA and CDR2 is SNTAGT. The CDR3 covers 13 residues. With 9 bases clipped from V and 5 bases from J, the junction kept 8 bases outside the gene matches. DNA of the CDR3: TGTGCCAGACTACAGGGGGCTAACAACGAGCAGTACTTC. Amino acid sequence: CARLQGANNEQYF.

This chain uses TRBV24-1 with TRBJ2-1; TRBD1 aligns across 9 bases. Germline V gene lookup returns CDR1 KGHDR and CDR2 SFDVKD. The CDR3 has 12 residues. V gave up 7 bases and J gave up 8 bases; unmatched junction bases: 2. CDR3 nucleotides: TGTGCCACCAGCAGACAGGGGGATGAGCAGTTCTTC. Translated, it gives CATSRQGDEQFF.

The chain joins TRBV7-8 to TRBJ2-1; no firm D call. The V gene lost 5 bases and the J gene lost 4 bases, with 15 bases spanning the gap. CDR3 size: 15 residues. Germline CDR1 reads SGHVS; CDR2 reads FQNEAQ. CDR3 in amino acids: CASSPQRRRYNEQFF. DNA of the CDR3: TGTGCCAGCAGCCCGCAGCGTCGGCGGTACAATGAGCAGTTCTTC.

The rearrangement joins TRBV6-6 to TRBJ2-1; D unresolved. Germline V gives CDR1 MNHNY, CDR2 SVGAGI (reference sequence). The CDR3 loop spans 13 amino acids. V was shortened by 6 bases and J by 7 bases, with 13 bases between the two germline ends. CDR3 bases: TGTGCCAGCAGCCGACCCCCCCAGAATGAGCAGTTCTTC. This sequence encodes CASSRPPQNEQFF.

This clone appeared a few times. The chain recombines TRBV5-4 with TRBJ1-1; the D is unclear. CDR1 and CDR2 (germline): SGHNT, YYREEE (reference sequence). The germline V and J ends were trimmed by 0 bases and 0 bases, with 6 bases remaining between them. This CDR3 has 14 residues. The CDR3 loop reads CASSLGHLNTEAFF. The CDR3 DNA reads TGTGCCAGCAGCTTGGGGCATCTGAACACTGAAGCTTTCTTT. The full variable domain, rest sourced from reference TRBV5-4 and TRBJ1-1, is ETGVTQSPTHLIKTRGQQVTLRCSSQSGHNTVSWYQQALGQGPQFIFQYYREEENGRGNFPPRFSGLQFPNYSSELNVNALELDDSALYLCASSLGHLNTEAFFGQGTRLTVV.

The chain combines TRBV5-1 with TRBJ2-4, with 9 bases that match TRBD2. The CDR3 consists of 17 residues. The V gene's germline CDR1 is SGHRS and CDR2 YFSETQ. V trimming: 0 bases; J trimming: 0 bases; junction bases outside the gene matches: 4. Here the CDR3 reads CASSLGASGVAKNIQYF. The CDR3 nucleotides are TGCGCCAGCAGCTTGGGGGCTAGCGGGGTAGCCAAAAACATTCAGTACTTC. Combining the CDR3 with reference TRBV5-1 and TRBJ2-4 gives the whole variable domain KAGVTQTPRYLIKTRGQQVTLSCSPISGHRSVSWYQQTPGQGLQFLFEYFSETQRNKGNFPGRFSGRQFSNSRSEMNVSTLELGDSALYLCASSLGASGVAKNIQYFGAGTRLSVL.

J is TRBJ2-2 and V is TRBV9; 7 bases are a match to TRBD1. Germline-derived CDR1 and CDR2 are SGDLS and YYNGEE. CDR3 length: 14 amino acids. V dropped 3 bases and J dropped 3; count of bases not matched to a gene: 2. The CDR3 loop reads CASSAGQHTGELFF. The DNA for the CDR3 is TGTGCCAGCAGCGCGGGACAGCACACCGGGGAGCTGTTTTTT.

CDR3 protein: CASSAGGTNEKLFF. CDR3 DNA: TGTGCCAGCAGCGCAGGGGGGACTAATGAAAAACTGTTTTTT. The chain recombines TRBV9 with TRBJ1-4; 7 bases fit TRBD1. The CDR3 runs to 14 residues. Losses at the gene ends were 3 bases for V and 2 bases for J; bases not matched to a gene: 1. Germline V gene sequence: CDR1 SGDLS, CDR2 YYNGEE. The full variable domain, with the rest looked up from reference TRBV9 and TRBJ1-4, is DSGVTQTPKHLITATGQRVTLRCSPRSGDLSVYWYQQSLDQGLQFLIQYYNGEERAKGNILERFSAQQFPDLHSELNLSSLELGDSALYFCASSAGGTNEKLFFGSGTQLSVL.

This clone has just a few counts. The chain carries TRBV3-1 (or the pseudogene TRBV3-2) and TRBJ2-7, with D perhaps TRBD1 (5 bases). The CDR3 covers 13 residues. Trimming cost V 4 bases and J 2 bases, with 9 bases left between them. Per germline, CDR1 LGHDT and CDR2 YNNKEL (reference sequence). CDR3 amino acids: CASSPTGAYEQYF. The DNA of the CDR3 is TGTGCCAGCAGCCCCACAGGAGCCTACGAGCAGTACTTC.

The chain has TRBV21-1 and TRBJ2-1; the D call TRBD1 from the table was never checked on the DNA. TRBV21-1 is tagged as a pseudogene. The CDR3 runs to 15 residues. The CDR3 DNA reads TGTGCCAGCACCCACCGGACAGGGGTCCCGATGGAGCAGTTCTTC. The encoded protein is CASTHRTGVPMEQFF.

The rearrangement uses TRBV3-1 (or the pseudogene TRBV3-2) and TRBJ2-3, with 16 bases matching TRBD2. The V gene's germline CDR1 is LGHDT and CDR2 YNNKEL (reference sequence). The CDR3 covers 18 residues. V was clipped by 0 bases and J by 3 bases; unmatched bases: 3. The DNA of the CDR3 is TGTGCCAGCAGCCAAGATGGGACTAGCGGGAGGGGGACAGATACGCAGTATTTT. Residues: CASSQDGTSGRGTDTQYF.

This clone was observed at least ten times. The chain joins TRBV7-9 to TRBJ1-5, with D uncertain. The CDR3 runs 14 residues. Trimming left V 4 bases short and J 11 bases short, with 18 bases between. Germline V CDR1 and CDR2: SEHNR, FQNEAQ (reference sequence). CDR3 region: CASSSPGDSRTQHF. In DNA, the CDR3 is TGTGCCAGCAGCTCGCCGGGTGATTCGAGAACCCAGCATTTT.

The V call is TRBV5-1, the J call TRBJ1-2; 8 bases align to TRBD1. The CDR3 runs to 17 residues. In germline, CDR1 is SGHRS, CDR2 YFSETQ. Losses at the gene ends were 0 bases for V and 4 bases for J; bases not matched to a gene: 11. For the CDR3, the DNA is TGCGCCAGCAGCTTGGGTCTAACAGGGGGTCTTTTCTATGGCTACACCTTC. Protein product: CASSLGLTGGLFYGYTF.

This clone has only a few counts. The chain couples TRBV6-5 to TRBJ2-1; 13 bases map to TRBD2. The germline V gene has CDR1 MNHEY and CDR2 SVGAGI. V shed 8 bases and J 10 bases; nucleotides not matched to a gene: 8. The CDR3 is 14 residues long. The CDR3 DNA sequence: TGTGCCAGCCAGCGGACTAGCGGGAGCGGAGAGCAGTTCTTC. It translates to CASQRTSGSGEQFF.

This chain connects TRBV7-3 to TRBJ1-1, with D maybe TRBD1 (6 bases). Trimming stripped 2 bases from V and 4 bases from J, with 11 bases between. CDR1 and CDR2 (germline): SGHTA, FQGTGA. The CDR3 is 14 residues long. This CDR3 reads CASSLQGQGTEAFF. As DNA, the CDR3 is TGTGCCAGCAGCTTACAGGGGCAGGGCACTGAAGCTTTCTTT.

The gene calls are TRBV7-8 and TRBJ1-1, with a possible D match to TRBD1 (5 bases). Trimming left V 2 bases short and J 5 bases short, with 15 bases between. CDR3 length equals 15 residues. Germline V CDR1 and CDR2: SGHVS, FQNEAQ. Here the CDR3 reads CASSLSLGGGTEAFF. The CDR3 coding sequence is TGTGCCAGCAGCTTATCTCTCGGGGGGGGGACTGAAGCTTTCTTT.

The chain is built from TRBV28 and TRBJ1-1, with D unresolved. Trimming shortened V by 2 bases and J by 4 bases, and 5 bases separated the two germline ends. Looked up from germline, CDR1 is MDHEN and CDR2 is SYDVKM. The CDR3 loop spans 12 amino acids. The CDR3 region has the DNA TGTGCCAGCAGTTTACCCGGCACTGAAGCTTTCTTT. This translates into CASSLPGTEAFF.

The rearrangement joins TRBV28 to TRBJ2-2; 8 bases are shared with TRBD2. This CDR3 has 16 residues. V lost 6 bases, J lost 5 bases, and 11 bases stayed unmatched. Germline-derived CDR1 and CDR2 are MDHEN and SYDVKM. The CDR3 DNA is TGTGCCAGCAGATCCCCGGGACTAGGGGTAACCGGGGAGCTGTTTTTT. Its protein is CASRSPGLGVTGELFF.

This clone was picked up a small number of times. V gene TRBV10-3 combines with J gene TRBJ2-5; 10 nucleotides line up with TRBD1. Germline V gene lookup returns CDR1 ENHRY and CDR2 SYGVKD. There are 16 residues in the CDR3. Losses at the gene ends were 3 bases for V and 5 bases for J; bases not matched to a gene: 9. In nucleotides, the CDR3 is TGTGCCATCAGTGAAAGTTTGGGGACAGGGGACGAGACCCAGTACTTC. Protein: CAISESLGTGDETQYF.

The chain uses TRBV12-3 or TRBV12-4 and TRBJ2-3; TRBD1 matches at 7 bases. The CDR3 consists of 13 residues. V was clipped by 6 bases and J by 3 bases; unmatched bases: 3. In DNA form, the CDR3 reads TGTGCCAGCAGCACGGACAGGACAGATACGCAGTATTTT. The encoded protein is CASSTDRTDTQYF.

The chain recombines TRBV5-4 with TRBJ2-7, with a weak D call TRBD2 (5 bases). V was cut by 0 bases and J by 2 bases, with 12 bases left in between. CDR1 and CDR2 from the germline V gene are SGHNT and YYREEE (reference sequence). The CDR3 length is 15 residues. CDR3 sequence: CASSLGGGRAYEQYF. The CDR3 nucleotides are TGTGCCAGCAGCTTGGGCGGAGGTCGGGCCTACGAGCAGTACTTC.